This T cell receptor (beta chain) was recorded in a study of T cell repertoires in cytomegalovirus infection. The overall study: Public TCR beta signatures provided an indication of both CMV infection and a matching HLA type.

Each CDR3 protein is one row after TCRdb ran MiXCR on the reads. The sample has approximately 500,000 distinct CDR3 sequences, approximately 16% seen once. Study findings and constraints: Dominating the ex vivo response were TCR beta clonotypes that were CMV-specific and HLA-C-restricted. Totalled public TCR beta family frequency picked out people who carried CMV plus the relevant HLA.

This clonotype has a count of ten or more. As yet, its antigen is unknown. Per the germline V gene, CDR1 is SGHAT and CDR2 is FQDESV (reference sequence). The CDR3 runs to 15 residues. With 2 bases clipped from V and 7 bases from J, the junction kept 8 bases outside the gene matches. V usage is TRBV11-1 and J usage is TRBJ1-2; TRBD1 matches 9 bases. The sequenced sample consisted of CD8+ T cells from PBMCs. This TCR derives from a human donor in good health (CMV status not recorded). Some clones in this sample may be carry-over from other donors' samples. CDR3 DNA: TGTGCCAGCAGCTTATCTTATGACAGGGGGATTGGCTACACCTTC. Translation gives CASSLSYDRGIGYTF.